A single T cell receptor (beta chain) is shown here with its context. Original processing methods: Reference gene primers were amplified, and this amplification served to estimate nucleated cell counts. Using immunoSEQ multiplex PCR, the repertoire was profiled, and TCRdb retains in-frame clones only, with some absent. D and trimming come from the DNA, and the V and J calls and clone size come from that table. The sample contains about 210,000 clones, about 92% of which appear only once. CDR3 length equals 15 residues. The germline gives CDR1 PRHDT, CDR2 FYEKMQ (reference sequence). V lost 5 bases and J lost 0; bases outside the gene matches: 4. The data belong to a study of blood T cell repertoires in COVID-19. Background on the study: Spain, Italy and the United States supplied samples that represented acute and convalescent COVID-19. Nucleic acid was either cDNA or gDNA, and it came from T cells, B-cell-depleted T cells, or PBMCs.

V is TRBV13 and J is TRBJ2-3, with 8 bases that match TRBD2. This receptor was obtained from a man younger than 45 with acute or convalescent COVID-19. Sequencing was carried out using peripheral blood. The CDR3: CASSTRGGSTDTQYF. The CDR3 DNA reads as TGTGCCAGCAGCACCCGGGGGGGAAGCACAGATACGCAGTATTTT.